The 14 T cell receptor beta chains presented below share a single source sample, sequenced in a study of T cell changes during pregnancy in multiple sclerosis. Assay: immunoSEQ multiplex PCR; the TCRdb copy retains only in-frame clones and omits some. This sample has 95,000 to 100,000 clones, with approximately 90% found just once. The sequenced sample was peripheral blood, obtained after pregnancy. All receptors come from a female donor in good health, enrolled as a control in a pregnancy study.

The chain has TRBV6-4 and TRBJ2-3; D ambiguous. CDR1 and CDR2 from the germline V gene are MRHNA and SNTAGT. The CDR3 runs 14 residues. Trimming cost V 0 bases and J 4 bases, with 8 bases left between them. The CDR3 DNA follows: TGTGCCAGCAGTGACTCGATCGGAGCAGATACGCAGTATTTT. It encodes CASSDSIGADTQYF.

The V gene is TRBV18, the J gene TRBJ2-1; 11 nucleotides match TRBD2. The CDR3 length is 16 residues. CDR1 and CDR2 from the germline V gene are KGHSH and LQKENI. V lost 3 bases to trimming and J lost 5 bases; unmatched junction nucleotides: 6. CDR3 DNA: TGTGCCAGCTCACCGGAGACTAGCGGGACCAACAATGAGCAGTTCTTC. It codes for CASSPETSGTNNEQFF. The entire variable domain, with the rest obtained from reference TRBV18 and TRBJ2-1, is as follows: NAGVMQNPRHLVRRRGQEARLRCSPMKGHSHVYWYRQLPEEGLKFMVYLQKENIIDESGMPKERFSAEFPKEGPSILRIQQVVRGDSAAYFCASSPETSGTNNEQFFGPGTRLTVL.

This chain links TRBV19 with TRBJ1-5; weak D call: TRBD1 (5 bases). The CDR3 totals 16 residues. Germline values: CDR1 LNHDA, CDR2 SQIVND (reference sequence). The V end was cut by 7 bases, the J end by 2 bases, with 18 bases between. CDR3 DNA sequence: TGTGCCAGTACCTTAAGGCGGGGACCGGGCAATCAGCCCCAGCATTTT. Its translation: CASTLRRGPGNQPQHF.

The chain has TRBV7-6 and TRBJ2-5, with 10 positions matching TRBD2. The germline V gene has CDR1 SGHVS and CDR2 FNYEAQ. V was pared by 5 bases and J by 5 bases, with 11 bases of the junction left unmatched. This CDR3 spans 16 amino acids. In nucleotides, the CDR3 is TGTGCCAGCAGCCCAGGGGGGACTAGCGAGGGGGAGACCCAGTACTTC. Protein: CASSPGGTSEGETQYF.

This chain joins TRBV5-1 and TRBJ2-3, with D possibly TRBD2 on 5 matching bases. In germline, CDR1 is SGHRS, CDR2 YFSETQ. The CDR3 extends over 15 amino acids. The V end was cut by 4 bases, the J end by 3 bases, with 15 bases between. The CDR3 loop is CASSPDAGRTDTQYF. DNA for the CDR3: TGCGCCAGCAGCCCGGATGCGGGTAGAACAGATACGCAGTATTTT.

The chain couples TRBV28 to TRBJ1-1; no clear D. This CDR3 is 15 amino acids long. The V end was cut by 3 bases, the J end by 3 bases, with 14 bases between. From germline, CDR1 is MDHEN and CDR2 SYDVKM. The CDR3 coding sequence is TGTGCCAGCAGTTTTCAGGCAGGTTTGGACACTGAAGCTTTCTTT. Protein sequence: CASSFQAGLDTEAFF. Full variable domain (missing parts from reference TRBV28 and TRBJ1-1): DVKVTQSSRYLVKRTGEKVFLECVQDMDHENMFWYRQDPGLGLRLIYFSYDVKMKEKGDIPEGYSVSREKKERFSLILESASTNQTSMYLCASSFQAGLDTEAFFGQGTRLTVV.

The chain joins TRBV4-1 to TRBJ1-5; unclear D gene. The CDR3 sequence is 16 residues long. Trimming cost V 2 bases and J 1 base, with 12 bases left between them. Per germline, CDR1 MGHRA and CDR2 YSYEKL. The DNA of the CDR3 is TGCGCCAGCAGCCAACCGGGAAAAGGAAGCAATCAGCCCCAGCATTTT. Residues: CASSQPGKGSNQPQHF.

The chain employs TRBV7-6 and TRBJ2-7; unclear D gene. Germline V gene lookup returns CDR1 SGHVS and CDR2 FNYEAQ. V was clipped by 2 bases and J by 0 bases, with 8 bases between them. There are 14 residues in the CDR3. The CDR3: CASSLSRNSYEQYF. The CDR3 DNA reads as TGTGCCAGCAGCTTAAGCAGGAACTCCTACGAGCAGTACTTC.

V and J are TRBV28 and TRBJ2-3, with a possible D match to TRBD2 (6 bases). This CDR3 spans 15 amino acids. V was pared by 3 bases and J by 3 bases, with 13 bases between. The germline CDR1 and CDR2 sequences are MDHEN and SYDVKM. The CDR3 sequence is CASSFLGGRTDTQYF. The CDR3 DNA is TGTGCCAGCAGTTTTCTTGGGGGGAGAACAGATACGCAGTATTTT.

The chain joins TRBV29-1 to TRBJ2-7, with 7 bases fitting TRBD1. CDR3 length equals 13 residues. The germline CDR1 and CDR2 sequences are SQVTM and ANQGSEA. Losses at the gene ends were 4 bases for V and 3 bases for J; bases not matched to a gene: 6. CDR3 DNA: TGCAGCGTTGGCCTGGGACAGATCTACGAGCAGTACTTC. Translating it yields CSVGLGQIYEQYF.

This rearrangement joins TRBV25-1 to TRBJ2-2, with no clear D. The ends were cut back, 4 bases at V and 3 bases at J, with 9 bases in the middle. Germline V gene data show CDR1 as MGHDK and CDR2 as SYGVNS. The CDR3 totals 14 residues. CDR3 amino acids: CASSAPGYTGELFF. In DNA form, the CDR3 reads TGTGCCAGCAGTGCGCCGGGTTACACCGGGGAGCTGTTTTTT.

The chain joins TRBV6-4 to TRBJ2-5; D may be TRBD2 (6 bases). Germline V gene lookup returns CDR1 MRHNA and CDR2 SNTAGT. The CDR3 has 15 amino acids. V was cut by 0 bases and J by 4 bases, with 12 bases left in between. The CDR3 nucleotides read TGTGCCAGCAGTGACTCGGTCGGGGGTCTAGAGACCCAGTACTTC. The encoded protein is CASSDSVGGLETQYF.

The genes are TRBV9 and TRBJ1-1, with D perhaps TRBD1 (6 bases). The CDR3 sequence is 12 residues long. Germline CDR1 SGDLS, CDR2 YYNGEE. V shed 3 bases and J shed 10 bases, with 13 bases lying between them. This CDR3 reads CASSGSGQGAFF. The CDR3 coding sequence is TGTGCCAGCAGCGGATCGGGACAAGGAGCTTTCTTT.

This chain connects TRBV25-1 to TRBJ1-4, with 8 bases identical to TRBD1. CDR3 length: 16 amino acids. The germline CDR1 and CDR2 sequences are MGHDK and SYGVNS. With 4 bases clipped from V and 4 bases from J, the junction kept 8 bases outside the gene matches. CDR3 DNA: TGTGCCAGCAGTGCCGGACAGGGCTTACTTAATGAAAAACTGTTTTTT. Translating gives CASSAGQGLLNEKLFF.